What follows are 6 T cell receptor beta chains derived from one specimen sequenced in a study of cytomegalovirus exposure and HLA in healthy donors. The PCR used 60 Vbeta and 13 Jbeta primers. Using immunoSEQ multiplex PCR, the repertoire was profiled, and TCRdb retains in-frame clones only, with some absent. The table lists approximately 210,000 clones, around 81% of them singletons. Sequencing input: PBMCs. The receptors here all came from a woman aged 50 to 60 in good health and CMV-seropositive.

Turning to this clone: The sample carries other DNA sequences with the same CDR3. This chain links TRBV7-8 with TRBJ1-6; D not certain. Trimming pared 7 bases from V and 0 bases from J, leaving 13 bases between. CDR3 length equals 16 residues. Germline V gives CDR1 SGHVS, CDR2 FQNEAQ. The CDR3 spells CASNFEAGSYNSPLHF. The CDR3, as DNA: TGTGCCAGCAACTTTGAGGCCGGCTCCTATAATTCACCCCTCCACTTT.

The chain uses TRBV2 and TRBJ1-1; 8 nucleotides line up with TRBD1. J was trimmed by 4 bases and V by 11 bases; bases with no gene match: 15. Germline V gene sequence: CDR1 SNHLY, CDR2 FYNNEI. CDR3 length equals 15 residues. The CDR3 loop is CAGARQGYRSTEAFF. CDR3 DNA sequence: TGTGCCGGGGCCCGACAGGGGTATCGGTCCACTGAAGCTTTCTTT.

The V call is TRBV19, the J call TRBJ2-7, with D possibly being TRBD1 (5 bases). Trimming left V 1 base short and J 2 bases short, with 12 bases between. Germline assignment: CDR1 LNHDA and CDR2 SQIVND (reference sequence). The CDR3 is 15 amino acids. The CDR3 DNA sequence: TGTGCCAGTAGTATAGCCGCAGGGTCCGCCTACGAGCAGTACTTC. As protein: CASSIAAGSAYEQYF.

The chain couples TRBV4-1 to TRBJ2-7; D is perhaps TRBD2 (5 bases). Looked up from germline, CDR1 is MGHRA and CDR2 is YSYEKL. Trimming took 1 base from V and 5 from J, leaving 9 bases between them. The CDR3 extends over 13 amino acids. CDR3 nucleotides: TGCGCCAGCAGCCAAGTTGTGCGGGACGAGCAGTACTTC. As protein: CASSQVVRDEQYF.

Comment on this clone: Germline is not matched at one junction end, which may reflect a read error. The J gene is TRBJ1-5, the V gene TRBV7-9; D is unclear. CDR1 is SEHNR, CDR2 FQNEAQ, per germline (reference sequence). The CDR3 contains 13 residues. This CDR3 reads CSSSLSLNQPQHF. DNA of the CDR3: TGTTCCAGCAGCTTGAGCTTAAATCAGCCCCAGCATTTT.

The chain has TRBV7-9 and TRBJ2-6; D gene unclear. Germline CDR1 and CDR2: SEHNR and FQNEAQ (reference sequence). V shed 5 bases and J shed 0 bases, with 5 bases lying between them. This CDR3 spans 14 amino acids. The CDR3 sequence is CASSRVSGANVLTF. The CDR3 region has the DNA TGTGCCAGCAGCCGGGTCTCTGGGGCCAACGTCCTGACTTTC.